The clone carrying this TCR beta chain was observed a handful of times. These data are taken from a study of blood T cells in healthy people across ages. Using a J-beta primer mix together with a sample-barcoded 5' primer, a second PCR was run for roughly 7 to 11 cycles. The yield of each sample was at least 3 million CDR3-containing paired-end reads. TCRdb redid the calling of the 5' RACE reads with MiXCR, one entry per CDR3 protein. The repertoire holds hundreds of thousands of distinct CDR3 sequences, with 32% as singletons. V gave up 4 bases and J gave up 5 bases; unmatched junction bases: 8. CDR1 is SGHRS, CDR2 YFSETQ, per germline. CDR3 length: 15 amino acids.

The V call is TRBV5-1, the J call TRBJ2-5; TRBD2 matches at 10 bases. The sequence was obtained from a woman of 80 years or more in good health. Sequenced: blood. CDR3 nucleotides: TGCGCCAGCAGCCTGAGCGGGGGGGCCTTTGAGACCCAGTACTTC. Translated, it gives CASSLSGGAFETQYF. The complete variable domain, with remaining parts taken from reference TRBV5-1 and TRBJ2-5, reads KAGVTQTPRYLIKTRGQQVTLSCSPISGHRSVSWYQQTPGQGLQFLFEYFSETQRNKGNFPGRFSGRQFSNSRSEMNVSTLELGDSALYLCASSLSGGAFETQYFGPGTRLLVL.